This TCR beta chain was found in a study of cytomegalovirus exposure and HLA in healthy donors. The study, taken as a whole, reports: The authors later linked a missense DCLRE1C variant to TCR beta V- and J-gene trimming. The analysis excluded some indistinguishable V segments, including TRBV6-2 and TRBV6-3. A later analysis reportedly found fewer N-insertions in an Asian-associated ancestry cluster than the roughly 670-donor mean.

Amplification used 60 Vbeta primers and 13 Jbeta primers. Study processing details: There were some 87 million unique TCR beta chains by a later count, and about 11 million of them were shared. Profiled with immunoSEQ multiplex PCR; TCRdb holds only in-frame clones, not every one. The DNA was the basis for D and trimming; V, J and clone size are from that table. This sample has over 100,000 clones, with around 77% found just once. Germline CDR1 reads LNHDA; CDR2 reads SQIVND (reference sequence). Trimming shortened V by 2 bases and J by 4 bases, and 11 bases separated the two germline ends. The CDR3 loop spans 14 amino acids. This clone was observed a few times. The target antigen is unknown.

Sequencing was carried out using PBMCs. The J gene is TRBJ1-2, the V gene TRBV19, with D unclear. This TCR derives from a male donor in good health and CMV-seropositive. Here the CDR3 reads CASSILGELYGYTF. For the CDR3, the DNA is TGTGCCAGTAGTATACTGGGAGAACTCTATGGCTACACCTTC.